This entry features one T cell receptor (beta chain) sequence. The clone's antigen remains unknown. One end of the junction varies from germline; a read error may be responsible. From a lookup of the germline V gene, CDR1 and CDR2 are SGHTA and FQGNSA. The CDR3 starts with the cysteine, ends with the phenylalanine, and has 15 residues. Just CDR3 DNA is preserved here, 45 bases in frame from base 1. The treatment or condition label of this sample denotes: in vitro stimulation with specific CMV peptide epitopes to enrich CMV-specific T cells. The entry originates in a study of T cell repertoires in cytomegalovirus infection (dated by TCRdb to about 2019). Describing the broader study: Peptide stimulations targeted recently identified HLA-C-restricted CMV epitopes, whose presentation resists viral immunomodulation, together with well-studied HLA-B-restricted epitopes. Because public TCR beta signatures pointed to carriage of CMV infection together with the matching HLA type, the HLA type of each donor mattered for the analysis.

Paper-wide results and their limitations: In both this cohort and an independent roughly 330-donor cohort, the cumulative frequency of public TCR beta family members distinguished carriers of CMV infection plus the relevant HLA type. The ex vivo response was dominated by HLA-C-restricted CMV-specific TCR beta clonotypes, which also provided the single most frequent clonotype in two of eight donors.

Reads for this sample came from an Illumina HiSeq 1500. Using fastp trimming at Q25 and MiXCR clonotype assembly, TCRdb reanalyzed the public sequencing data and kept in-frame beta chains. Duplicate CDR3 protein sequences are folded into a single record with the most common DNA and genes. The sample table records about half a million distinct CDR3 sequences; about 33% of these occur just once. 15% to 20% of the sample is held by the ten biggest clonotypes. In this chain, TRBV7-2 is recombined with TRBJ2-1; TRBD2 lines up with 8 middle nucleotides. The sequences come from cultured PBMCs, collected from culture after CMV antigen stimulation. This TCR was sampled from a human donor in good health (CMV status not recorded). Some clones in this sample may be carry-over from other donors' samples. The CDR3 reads CASSLAGRGYNEQFF. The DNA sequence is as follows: TGTGCCAGCAGTTTAGCCGGGAGGGGGTACAATGAGCAGTTCTTC. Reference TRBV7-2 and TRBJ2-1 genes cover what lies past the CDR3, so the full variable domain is GAGVSQSPSNKVTEKGKDVELRCDPISGHTALYWYRQSLGQGLEFLIYFQGNSAPDKSGLPSDRFSAERTGGSVSTLTIQRTQQEDSAVYLCASSLAGRGYNEQFFGPGTRLTVL.